This TCR beta chain came from a study of blood T cell repertoires in COVID-19. The overall study: T cells, B-cell-depleted T cells, or PBMCs provided the cDNA or gDNA that served as material.

Some clones are missing from TCRdb's copy, which holds only in-frame ones; the method was immunoSEQ multiplex PCR. The sample holds 200,000 to 250,000 clones, roughly 85% seen once. This clone was detected once. The clonotype comes from a woman aged 35 to 49 with acute COVID-19. Sequencing was done on a sample of PBMCs or T cells enriched from blood (not recorded which).

Here the CDR3 reads CASSATANTEAFF. As DNA, the CDR3 is TGTGCCAGCAGCGCAACTGCGAACACTGAAGCTTTCTTT. The J gene is TRBJ1-1, the V gene TRBV9; D gene ambiguous. The CDR3 is 13 amino acids. The V end was cut by 3 bases, the J end by 1 base, with 7 bases between. CDR1 is SGDLS and CDR2 is YYNGEE in the germline V gene.